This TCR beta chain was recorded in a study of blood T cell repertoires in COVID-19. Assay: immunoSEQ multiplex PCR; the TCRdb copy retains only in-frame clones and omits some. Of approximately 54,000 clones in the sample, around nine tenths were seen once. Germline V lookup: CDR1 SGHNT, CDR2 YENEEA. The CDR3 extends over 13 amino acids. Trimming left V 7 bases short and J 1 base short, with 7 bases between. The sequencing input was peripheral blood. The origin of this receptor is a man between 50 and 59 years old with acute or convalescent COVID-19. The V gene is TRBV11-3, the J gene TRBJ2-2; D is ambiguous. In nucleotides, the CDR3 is TGTGCCAGCAATAAGCGGAACACCGGGGAGCTGTTTTTT. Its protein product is CASNKRNTGELFF.